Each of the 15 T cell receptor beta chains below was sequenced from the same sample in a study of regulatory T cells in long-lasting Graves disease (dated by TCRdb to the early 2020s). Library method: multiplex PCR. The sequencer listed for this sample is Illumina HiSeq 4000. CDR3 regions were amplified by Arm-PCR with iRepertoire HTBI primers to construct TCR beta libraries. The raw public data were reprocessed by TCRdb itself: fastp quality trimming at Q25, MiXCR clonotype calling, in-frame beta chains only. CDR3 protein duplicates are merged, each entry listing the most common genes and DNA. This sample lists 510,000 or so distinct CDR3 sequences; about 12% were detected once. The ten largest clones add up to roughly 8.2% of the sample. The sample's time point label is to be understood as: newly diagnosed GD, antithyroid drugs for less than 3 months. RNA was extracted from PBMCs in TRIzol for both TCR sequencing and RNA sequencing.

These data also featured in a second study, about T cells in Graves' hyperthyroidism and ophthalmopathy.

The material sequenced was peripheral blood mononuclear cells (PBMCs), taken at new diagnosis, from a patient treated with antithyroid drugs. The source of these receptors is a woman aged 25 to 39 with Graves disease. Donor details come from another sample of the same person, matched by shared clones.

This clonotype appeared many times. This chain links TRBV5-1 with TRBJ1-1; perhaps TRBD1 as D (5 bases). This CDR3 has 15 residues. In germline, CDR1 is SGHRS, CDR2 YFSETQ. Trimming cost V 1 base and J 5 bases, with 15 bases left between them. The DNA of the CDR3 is TGCGCCAGCAGCTTGTATCAGGGCGGGCGGACTGAAGCTTTCTTT. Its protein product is CASSLYQGGRTEAFF.

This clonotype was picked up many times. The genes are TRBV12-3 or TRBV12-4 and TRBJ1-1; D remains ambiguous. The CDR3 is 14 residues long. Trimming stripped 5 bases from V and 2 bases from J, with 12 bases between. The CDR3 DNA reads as TGTGCCAGCAGTCCAGCCGGGATCAACACTGAAGCTTTCTTT. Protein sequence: CASSPAGINTEAFF.

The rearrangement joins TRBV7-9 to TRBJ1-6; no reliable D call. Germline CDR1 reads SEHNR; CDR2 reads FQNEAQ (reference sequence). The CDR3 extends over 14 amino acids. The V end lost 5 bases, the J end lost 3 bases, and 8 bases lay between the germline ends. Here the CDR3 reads CASSHPYYNSPLHF. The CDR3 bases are TGTGCCAGCAGCCATCCATACTATAATTCACCCCTCCACTTT.

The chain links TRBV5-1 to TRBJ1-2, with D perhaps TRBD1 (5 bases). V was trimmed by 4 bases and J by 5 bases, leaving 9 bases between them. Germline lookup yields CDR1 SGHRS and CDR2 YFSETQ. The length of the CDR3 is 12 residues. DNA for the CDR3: TGCGCCAGCAGCACCGACAGTTATGGCTACACCTTC. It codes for CASSTDSYGYTF.

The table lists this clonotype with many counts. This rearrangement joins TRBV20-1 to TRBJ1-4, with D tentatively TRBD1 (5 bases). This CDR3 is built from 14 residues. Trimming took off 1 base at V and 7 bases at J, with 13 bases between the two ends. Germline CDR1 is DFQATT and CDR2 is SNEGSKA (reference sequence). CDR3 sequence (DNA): TGCAGTGCTAGAGGGGTATACGGGGGTGAAAAACTGTTTTTT. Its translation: CSARGVYGGEKLFF.

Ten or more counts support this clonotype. The CDR3 sequence is CASSFLPGPQHF. As DNA, the CDR3 is TGTGCCAGCAGTTTTCTACCGGGGCCCCAGCATTTT. The rearrangement links TRBV28 to TRBJ1-5; no clear D. Per germline, CDR1 MDHEN and CDR2 SYDVKM. This CDR3 comprises 12 residues. V was cut by 3 bases and J by 9 bases, with 9 bases left in between.

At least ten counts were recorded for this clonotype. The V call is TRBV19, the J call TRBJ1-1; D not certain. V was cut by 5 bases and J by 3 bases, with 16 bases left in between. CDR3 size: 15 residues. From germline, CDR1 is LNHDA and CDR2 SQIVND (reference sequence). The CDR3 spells CASSVFGGFDTEAFF. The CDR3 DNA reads TGTGCCAGTAGTGTCTTCGGCGGGTTTGACACTGAAGCTTTCTTT.

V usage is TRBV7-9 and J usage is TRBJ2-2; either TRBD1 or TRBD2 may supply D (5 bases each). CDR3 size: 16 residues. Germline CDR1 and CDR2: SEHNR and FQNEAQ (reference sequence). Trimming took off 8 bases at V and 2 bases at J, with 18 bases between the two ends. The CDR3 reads CASGGFTSANTGELFF. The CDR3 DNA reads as TGTGCCAGCGGGGGTTTTACTAGTGCTAACACCGGGGAGCTGTTTTTT.

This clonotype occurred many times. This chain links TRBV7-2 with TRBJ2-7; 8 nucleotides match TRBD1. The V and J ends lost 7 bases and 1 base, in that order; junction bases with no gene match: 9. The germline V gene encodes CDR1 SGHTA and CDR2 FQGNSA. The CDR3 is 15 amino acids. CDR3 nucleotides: TGTGCCAGCACAAAAGGACAGGGCATATCCTACGAGCAGTACTTC. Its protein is CASTKGQGISYEQYF. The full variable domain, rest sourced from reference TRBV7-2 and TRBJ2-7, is GAGVSQSPSNKVTEKGKDVELRCDPISGHTALYWYRQSLGQGLEFLIYFQGNSAPDKSGLPSDRFSAERTGGSVSTLTIQRTQQEDSAVYLCASTKGQGISYEQYFGPGTRLTVT.

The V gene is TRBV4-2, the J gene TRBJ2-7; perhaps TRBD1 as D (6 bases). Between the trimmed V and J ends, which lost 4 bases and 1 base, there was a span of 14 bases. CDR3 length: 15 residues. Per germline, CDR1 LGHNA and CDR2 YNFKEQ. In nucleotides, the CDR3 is TGTGCCAGCAGCCGAGAAGGAACAGGGTCCTACGAGCAGTACTTC. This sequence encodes CASSREGTGSYEQYF.

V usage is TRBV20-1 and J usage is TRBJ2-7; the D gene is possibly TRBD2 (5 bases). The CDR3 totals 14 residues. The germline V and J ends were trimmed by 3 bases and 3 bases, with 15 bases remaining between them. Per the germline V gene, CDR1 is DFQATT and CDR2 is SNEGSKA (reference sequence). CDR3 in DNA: TGCAGTGCTAGTATCCGGGGAAGAGGCTACGAGCAGTACTTC. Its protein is CSASIRGRGYEQYF.

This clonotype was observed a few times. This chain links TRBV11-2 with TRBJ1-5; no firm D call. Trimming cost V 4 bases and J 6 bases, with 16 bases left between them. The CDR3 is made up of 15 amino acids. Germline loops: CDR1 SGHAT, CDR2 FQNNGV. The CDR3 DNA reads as TGTGCCAGCAGCTCAGAGGGAATCCGGGGTCAGCCCCAGCATTTT. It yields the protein CASSSEGIRGQPQHF.

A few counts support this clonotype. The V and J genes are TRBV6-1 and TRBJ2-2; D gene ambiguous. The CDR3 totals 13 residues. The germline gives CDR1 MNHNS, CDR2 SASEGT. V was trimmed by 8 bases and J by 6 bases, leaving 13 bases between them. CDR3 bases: TGTGCCAGCGGGCTTGTGGTGGCCGGGGAGCTGTTTTTT. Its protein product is CASGLVVAGELFF.

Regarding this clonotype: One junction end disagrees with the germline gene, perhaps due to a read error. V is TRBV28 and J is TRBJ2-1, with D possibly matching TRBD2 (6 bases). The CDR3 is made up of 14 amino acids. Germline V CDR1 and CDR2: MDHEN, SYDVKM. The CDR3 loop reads CTSSLGGLNNEQFF. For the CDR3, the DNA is TGTACCAGCAGTCTTGGGGGACTTAACAATGAGCAGTTCTTC.

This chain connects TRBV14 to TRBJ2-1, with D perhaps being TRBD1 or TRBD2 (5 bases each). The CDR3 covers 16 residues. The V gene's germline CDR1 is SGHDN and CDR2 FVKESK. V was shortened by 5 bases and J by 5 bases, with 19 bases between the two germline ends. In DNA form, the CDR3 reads TGTGCCAGCAGCGGGGGAAGCTCGAGACTCGACAATGAGCAGTTCTTC. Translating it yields CASSGGSSRLDNEQFF.